This T cell receptor (beta chain) is drawn from a study of blood T cells in healthy people across ages. The authors ran a second PCR of roughly 7 to 11 cycles using a sample-barcoded 5' primer and a J-beta primer mix. Each cDNA molecule, via a template-switch adaptor with 12 random nucleotides, was tagged. TCRdb called the 5' RACE reads again in MiXCR, with one record for every CDR3 protein. In the table there are around 820,000 distinct CDR3 sequences, around a quarter of which are singletons. About this clonotype: The antigen remains undetermined.

Findings and limits, study-wide: CMV status of donors was not determined, possibly confounding expanded clonotype changes.

The same data also contributed to another study, on T cells of mothers and their children.

The clonotype comes from a boy aged 5-17 years in good health. Sequenced: blood.

CDR3 nucleotides: TGTGCCAGCAGCTTACTTTCCCTCGACCTGGGTGCGTCGCGAGGGAGGAAGGATACGCAGTATTTT. Protein product: CASSLLSLDLGASRGRKDTQYF. The V call is TRBV7-6, the J call TRBJ2-3; D perhaps matches TRBD2 (6 bases). Trimming pared 2 bases from V and 6 bases from J, leaving 36 bases between. Germline values: CDR1 SGHVS, CDR2 FNYEAQ. The CDR3 runs 22 residues. The whole variable domain, remainder taken from reference TRBV7-6 and TRBJ2-3, is GAGVSQSPRYKVTKRGQDVALRCDPISGHVSLYWYRQALGQGPEFLTYFNYEAQQDKSGLPNDRFSAERPEGSISTLTIQRTEQRDSAMYRCASSLLSLDLGASRGRKDTQYFGPGTRLTVL.